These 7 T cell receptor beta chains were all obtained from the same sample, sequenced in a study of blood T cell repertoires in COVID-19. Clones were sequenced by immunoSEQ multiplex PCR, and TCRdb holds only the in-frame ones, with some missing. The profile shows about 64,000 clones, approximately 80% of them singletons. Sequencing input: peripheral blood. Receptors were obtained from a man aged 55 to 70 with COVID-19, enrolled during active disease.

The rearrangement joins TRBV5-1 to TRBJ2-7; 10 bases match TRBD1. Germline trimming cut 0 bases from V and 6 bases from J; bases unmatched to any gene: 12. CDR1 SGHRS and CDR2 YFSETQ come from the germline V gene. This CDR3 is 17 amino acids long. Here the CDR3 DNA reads TGCGCCAGCAGCTTGGGACAGGGGGCAGGGGTGAGAGGCGAGCAGTACTTC. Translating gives CASSLGQGAGVRGEQYF.

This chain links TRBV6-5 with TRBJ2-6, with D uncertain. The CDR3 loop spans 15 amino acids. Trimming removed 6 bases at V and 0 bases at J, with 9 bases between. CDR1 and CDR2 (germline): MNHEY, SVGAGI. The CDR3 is CASRQSLSGANVLTF. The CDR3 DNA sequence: TGTGCCAGCAGGCAGTCTCTCTCTGGGGCCAACGTCCTGACTTTC.

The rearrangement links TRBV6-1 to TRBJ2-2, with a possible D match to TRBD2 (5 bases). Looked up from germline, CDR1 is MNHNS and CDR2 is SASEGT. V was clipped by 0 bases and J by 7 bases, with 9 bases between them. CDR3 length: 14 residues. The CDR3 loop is CASSEARDVGELFF. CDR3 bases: TGTGCCAGCAGTGAAGCTCGGGATGTCGGGGAGCTGTTTTTT.

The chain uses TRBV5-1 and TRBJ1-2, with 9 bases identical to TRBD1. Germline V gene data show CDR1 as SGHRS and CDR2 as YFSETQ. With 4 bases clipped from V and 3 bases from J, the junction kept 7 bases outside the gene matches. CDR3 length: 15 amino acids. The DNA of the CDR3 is TGCGCCAGCAGCGAAGCCGGGACAGGGTACTATGGCTACACCTTC. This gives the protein CASSEAGTGYYGYTF.

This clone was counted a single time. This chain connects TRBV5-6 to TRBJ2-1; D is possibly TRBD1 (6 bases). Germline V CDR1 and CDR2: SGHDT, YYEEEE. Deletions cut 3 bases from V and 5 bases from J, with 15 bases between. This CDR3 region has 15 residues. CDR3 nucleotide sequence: TGTGCCAGCAGCTCAATAAGAACAGGGCACAATGAGCAGTTCTTC. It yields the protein CASSSIRTGHNEQFF.

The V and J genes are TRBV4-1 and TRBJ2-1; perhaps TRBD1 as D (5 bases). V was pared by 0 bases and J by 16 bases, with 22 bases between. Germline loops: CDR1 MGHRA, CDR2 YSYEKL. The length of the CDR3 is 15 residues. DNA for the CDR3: TGCGCCAGCAGCCAAGAAGCAACCGTTCCGCAGGGTCGATTCTTC. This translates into CASSQEATVPQGRFF.

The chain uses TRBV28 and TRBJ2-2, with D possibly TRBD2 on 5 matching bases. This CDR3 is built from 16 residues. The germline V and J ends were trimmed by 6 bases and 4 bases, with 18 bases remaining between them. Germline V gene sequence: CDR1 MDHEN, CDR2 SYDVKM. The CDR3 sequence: CASSPIGTGSTGELFF. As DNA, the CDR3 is TGTGCCAGCAGCCCCATAGGAACGGGGAGCACCGGGGAGCTGTTTTTT.